Shown below are 13 T cell receptor beta chains from a single sample sequenced in a study of cytomegalovirus exposure and HLA in healthy donors. PCR was performed using 60 Vbeta and 13 Jbeta primers. Profiled with immunoSEQ multiplex PCR; TCRdb holds only in-frame clones, not every one. The profile shows hundreds of thousands of clones, approximately 90% of them singletons. The sample consisted of PBMCs. The receptors were gathered from a woman aged 18-30 years in good health and CMV-seronegative.

CDR3 residues: CASSPLLPNNTEAFF. The CDR3, as DNA: TGCGCCAGCAGCCCCTTACTCCCGAACAACACTGAAGCTTTCTTT. V is TRBV5-1 and J is TRBJ1-1, with unresolved D. The length of the CDR3 is 15 residues. Germline assignment: CDR1 SGHRS and CDR2 YFSETQ. V gave up 4 bases and J gave up 2 bases, with 15 bases separating them.

V and J are TRBV9 and TRBJ1-3; 7 nucleotides align to TRBD1. The CDR3 spans 17 residues. Trimming took 0 bases from V and 6 from J; bases not matched to a gene: 12. CDR1 is SGDLS, CDR2 YYNGEE, per germline. CDR3 amino acids: CASSVAPGTALENTIYF. DNA of the CDR3: TGTGCCAGCAGCGTAGCGCCGGGGACAGCCCTTGAAAACACCATATATTTT. The whole variable domain, remainder taken from reference TRBV9 and TRBJ1-3, is DSGVTQTPKHLITATGQRVTLRCSPRSGDLSVYWYQQSLDQGLQFLIQYYNGEERAKGNILERFSAQQFPDLHSELNLSSLELGDSALYFCASSVAPGTALENTIYFGEGSWLTVV.

The genes are TRBV6-5 and TRBJ1-1, with a possible D match to TRBD1 (6 bases). Germline values: CDR1 MNHEY, CDR2 SVGAGI. Trimming shortened V by 1 base and J by 5 bases, and 8 bases separated the two germline ends. The CDR3 is 13 amino acids. The CDR3 loop reads CASSYLQGTEAFF. The CDR3 DNA sequence: TGTGCCAGCAGTTACTTGCAGGGGACTGAAGCTTTCTTT.

This clone was seen once. The chain is built from TRBV19 and TRBJ1-5; 9 nucleotides match TRBD1. Trimming removed 8 bases from V and 8 bases from J; junction bases left unmatched: 4. Per the germline V gene, CDR1 is LNHDA and CDR2 is SQIVND (reference sequence). The CDR3 runs 12 residues. DNA for the CDR3: TGTGCCAGTGCGACAGGGGGGGAGCCCCAGCATTTT. Its translation is CASATGGEPQHF.

This chain links TRBV19 with TRBJ1-2; 8 nucleotides line up with TRBD1. CDR3 length: 14 residues. Germline loops: CDR1 LNHDA, CDR2 SQIVND (reference sequence). V shed 3 bases, J shed 4 bases, and the junction held 4 bases outside the gene matches. The CDR3 nucleotides read TGTGCCAGTAGTATTGGACAGGGAGCCTATGGCTACACCTTC. Its translation: CASSIGQGAYGYTF. Using reference TRBV19 and TRBJ1-2 for the parts outside the CDR3, the full variable domain is DGGITQSPKYLFRKEGQNVTLSCEQNLNHDAMYWYRQDPGQGLRLIYYSQIVNDFQKGDIAEGYSVSREKKESFPLTVTSAQKNPTAFYLCASSIGQGAYGYTFGSGTRLTVV.

This chain uses TRBV6-1 with TRBJ2-1, with D maybe TRBD2 (5 bases). Germline lookup yields CDR1 MNHNS and CDR2 SASEGT. The CDR3 has 13 amino acids. The V end was cut by 5 bases, the J end by 3 bases, with 8 bases between. The CDR3 DNA follows: TGTGCCAGCAGTCGAGGACTCTACAATGAGCAGTTCTTC. This sequence encodes CASSRGLYNEQFF.

The CDR3 loop is CASSLAQDSLNEQFF. Here the CDR3 DNA reads TGTGCCAGCAGCCTAGCCCAGGACAGTCTAAATGAGCAGTTCTTC. The chain is built from TRBV21-1 and TRBJ2-1; TRBD1 is the table's D call, not checked against the DNA. TRBV21-1 is assigned pseudogene status. There are 15 residues in the CDR3.

V gene TRBV6-6 combines with J gene TRBJ1-6, with D uncertain. V was cut by 3 bases and J by 7 bases, with 13 bases left in between. Germline assignment: CDR1 MNHNY and CDR2 SVGAGI (reference sequence). CDR3 length equals 15 residues. The CDR3 region is CASSYVPGENSPLHF. The CDR3 DNA sequence: TGTGCCAGCAGTTATGTCCCGGGAGAGAATTCACCCCTCCACTTT.

The chain employs TRBV5-1 and TRBJ2-7, with TRBD1 matching 7 bases. The length of the CDR3 is 13 residues. Germline V lookup: CDR1 SGHRS, CDR2 YFSETQ. V trimming: 4 bases; J trimming: 9 bases; junction bases outside the gene matches: 10. The CDR3 here is CASSQGETVGQYF. As DNA, the CDR3 is TGCGCCAGCAGCCAGGGGGAAACGGTGGGGCAGTACTTC.

The V call is TRBV7-9, the J call TRBJ1-6; tentatively, D is TRBD1 (6 bases). The germline V and J ends were trimmed by 6 bases and 6 bases, with 24 bases remaining between them. The CDR3 length is 18 residues. Germline lookup yields CDR1 SEHNR and CDR2 FQNEAQ (reference sequence). CDR3 bases: TGTGCCAGCAGGCACCAAGGACCAGGGGAATGGAGTAATTCACCCCTCCACTTT. Its protein is CASRHQGPGEWSNSPLHF.

The chain uses TRBV21-1 and TRBJ2-7; no check of the table's D call, TRBD2, against the DNA was made. TRBV21-1 is a pseudogene. The CDR3 length is 10 residues. CDR3 in amino acids: CASPPHEQYF. CDR3 bases: TGTGCCAGCCCCCCTCACGAGCAGTACTTC.

The chain recombines TRBV9 with TRBJ1-1, with D hard to call. Trimming took off 5 bases at V and 0 bases at J, with 14 bases between the two ends. Germline values: CDR1 SGDLS, CDR2 YYNGEE. The CDR3 covers 15 residues. The CDR3 bases are TGTGCCAGCAGTCCGGGGAGAGACATGAACACTGAAGCTTTCTTT. This encodes CASSPGRDMNTEAFF.

V is TRBV5-4 and J is TRBJ1-1; 12 bases are a match to TRBD1. V was clipped by 4 bases and J by 4 bases; unmatched bases: 8. This CDR3 has 16 amino acids. The germline CDR1 and CDR2 sequences are SGHNT and YYREEE (reference sequence). CDR3 sequence reads: CASSPWDRGPSTEAFF. In DNA, the CDR3 is TGTGCCAGCAGCCCCTGGGACAGGGGGCCGAGCACTGAAGCTTTCTTT.